These T cell receptor beta chains were read from a single sample in a study of OX40 agonist ivuxolimab in advanced cancers. Profiled with immunoSEQ multiplex PCR; TCRdb holds only in-frame clones, not every one. The repertoire holds 95,000 to 150,000 clones, with roughly 93% as singletons. Sequences were derived from CD4+ or CD8+ T cells sorted from blood, sampled in a trial of the OX40 agonist ivuxolimab. These TCRs come from an adult with an advanced solid tumor such as melanoma, head and neck, liver or kidney cancer. Both conserved end residues are part of each CDR3. A D gene is named only where the DNA matches it firmly. For some rows the clone size is stated as once, few or many, or as a class when expanded; others skip it.

D	V	J	size	CDR3	DNA
.	TRBV5-4	TRBJ2-3	.	CASSLQPSTDTQYF	TGTGCCAGCAGCTTACAGCCGTCCACAGATACGCAGTATTTT
.	TRBV30	TRBJ1-4	.	CAWSAKLNEKLFF	TGTGCCTGGAGTGCTAAATTAAATGAAAAACTGTTTTTT
.	TRBV2	TRBJ2-1	.	CASSEGGVSYNEQFF	TGTGCCAGCAGTGAAGGAGGGGTATCCTACAATGAGCAGTTCTTC
.	TRBV9	TRBJ2-3	.	CASSPRGGGGTDTQYF	TGTGCCAGCAGCCCCCGAGGAGGGGGTGGAACAGATACGCAGTATTTT
.	TRBV18	TRBJ2-1	.	CASSPGRGGPYNEQFF	TGTGCCAGCTCACCAGGACGCGGGGGCCCCTACAATGAGCAGTTCTTC
TRBD2	TRBV7-2	TRBJ2-5	.	CASSPPGTTVGGTQYF	TGTGCCAGCAGCCCCCCCGGGACTACGGTGGGGGGGACCCAGTACTTC
.	TRBV5-8	TRBJ1-1	once	CASSLVGGPNTEAFF	TGTGCCAGCAGCTTGGTAGGGGGGCCGAACACTGAAGCTTTCTTT
TRBD1	TRBV13	TRBJ1-3	.	CASSPVPGQVSGNTIYF	TGTGCCAGCAGCCCTGTCCCGGGACAGGTCTCTGGAAACACCATATATTTT
TRBD1	TRBV11-3	TRBJ1-5	.	CASSPAPGTGGYSNQPQHF	TGTGCCAGCAGCCCAGCCCCAGGGACAGGGGGGTATAGCAATCAGCCCCAGCATTTT
TRBD2	TRBV2	TRBJ2-1	.	CASRVAGDYNEQFF	TGTGCCAGCAGGGTAGCGGGGGACTACAATGAGCAGTTCTTC
.	TRBV5-6	TRBJ2-7	.	CASSLISARLSGPSYEQYF	TGTGCCAGCAGCTTGATTTCGGCGAGGCTGTCAGGGCCATCTTACGAGCAGTACTTC
.	TRBV7-9	TRBJ1-1	.	CASSALTANTEAFF	TGTGCCAGCAGCGCCCTGACAGCCAACACTGAAGCTTTCTTT
.	TRBV19	TRBJ1-5	few	CASSIGNQPQHF	TGTGCCAGTAGTATTGGCAATCAGCCCCAGCATTTT
.	TRBV4-1	TRBJ1-4	once	CASSSAGSLNEKLFF	TGCGCCAGCAGTTCGGCGGGCAGCTTAAATGAAAAACTGTTTTTT
TRBD1	TRBV12-5	TRBJ1-1	few	CASGLGQGVNTEAFF	TGTGCTAGTGGTTTGGGACAGGGGGTGAACACTGAAGCTTTCTTT
TRBD1	TRBV9	TRBJ2-5	.	CASSHLAGGETQYF	TGTGCCAGCAGCCATTTAGCAGGGGGAGAGACCCAGTACTTC
.	TRBV28	TRBJ2-2	.	CASSPRGATGELFF	TGTGCCAGCAGCCCCCGAGGGGCCACCGGGGAGCTGTTTTTT
TRBD1	TRBV11-1	TRBJ1-2	few	CASSLSPWTGNLGTF	TGTGCCAGCAGCTTATCCCCCTGGACAGGGAATCTAGGCACCTTC
.	TRBV6-1	TRBJ2-7	.	CASSTLLNSYEQYF	TGTGCCAGCAGCACTCTCCTGAACTCCTACGAGCAGTACTTC
TRBD2	TRBV19	TRBJ2-4	.	CASSSRTSGTLAKNIQYF	TGTGCCAGTAGTTCGCGGACTAGCGGGACCCTAGCCAAAAACATTCAGTACTTC
.	TRBV7-9	TRBJ2-1	.	CASSAASYNEQFF	TGTGCCAGCAGCGCTGCTTCCTACAATGAGCAGTTCTTC
TRBD2	TRBV5-1	TRBJ2-4	.	CASSTTITSGGTLAKNIQYF	TGCGCCAGCAGCACCACGATAACTAGCGGGGGGACGCTAGCCAAAAACATTCAGTACTTC
.	TRBV7-2	TRBJ2-4	.	CASSLAGSGNIQYF	TGTGCCAGCAGCTTAGCAGGGTCGGGGAACATTCAGTACTTC
TRBD1	TRBV6-5	TRBJ2-5	.	CASSSYDRGVKTQYF	TGTGCCAGCAGTTCCTACGACAGGGGTGTGAAGACCCAGTACTTC
TRBD1	TRBV5-5	TRBJ2-7	.	CASSLLGFQGARGSEQYF	TGTGCCAGCAGCTTGCTGGGGTTTCAGGGGGCGCGGGGAAGCGAGCAGTACTTC
TRBD1	TRBV30	TRBJ1-5	.	CAWSARTGELQPQHF	TGTGCCTGGAGTGCACGGACAGGTGAGCTTCAGCCCCAGCATTTT
.	TRBV11-2	TRBJ1-4	.	CASSLETGRNEKLFF	TGTGCCAGCAGCTTGGAAACAGGGAGGAATGAAAAACTGTTTTTT
.	TRBV6-5	TRBJ2-5	.	CASSYLRGETQYF	TGTGCCAGCAGTTATCTCCGCGGAGAGACCCAGTACTTC
.	TRBV6-5	TRBJ1-2	.	CASSRGVRNYGYTF	TGTGCCAGCAGCCGTGGGGTCCGAAACTATGGCTACACCTTC
TRBD1	TRBV4-3	TRBJ2-5	.	CASSRGTGTVETQYF	TGCGCCAGCAGCCGAGGGACAGGGACGGTGGAGACCCAGTACTTC
.	TRBV5-4	TRBJ1-5	.	CASSLEIVGPQHF	TGTGCCAGCAGCTTAGAGATCGTTGGACCCCAGCATTTT
TRBD1	TRBV7-9	TRBJ2-7	once	CASSLARQGAGEQYF	TGTGCCAGCAGCTTAGCGAGACAGGGGGCAGGAGAGCAGTACTTC
TRBD1	TRBV11-2	TRBJ1-2	once	CASSLGQGVVYTF	TGTGCCAGCAGCTTAGGACAGGGGGTAGTCTACACCTTC
.	TRBV19	TRBJ2-3	once	CASSPRQPPDTQYF	TGTGCCAGTAGTCCGCGACAACCCCCAGATACGCAGTATTTT
TRBD1	TRBV7-9	TRBJ2-5	.	CASSLAGTEETQYF	TGTGCCAGCAGCTTAGCCGGGACAGAAGAGACCCAGTACTTC
.	TRBV30	TRBJ2-2	.	CAWSVPDTGELFF	TGTGCCTGGAGTGTACCCGACACCGGGGAGCTGTTTTTT
.	TRBV9	TRBJ2-1	.	CASSVGSGGGSSYNEQFF	TGTGCCAGCAGCGTCGGTTCGGGTGGGGGAAGCTCCTACAATGAGCAGTTCTTC
TRBD2	TRBV6-6	TRBJ2-1	.	CASRPATSGLVGEQFF	TGTGCCAGCAGACCCGCGACTAGCGGCCTAGTAGGTGAGCAGTTCTTC
TRBD2	TRBV5-1	TRBJ2-3	.	CASSQTSGRWNTQYF	TGCGCCAGCAGCCAGACTAGCGGGAGATGGAATACGCAGTATTTT
.	TRBV7-8	TRBJ1-5	.	CASSRSDQPQHF	TGTGCCAGCAGCCGTAGCGATCAGCCCCAGCATTTT